This T cell receptor (beta chain) appears in the sequencing data of a study of metastatic and nonmetastatic thyroid tumors. CDR3 size: 15 residues. Trimming stripped 3 bases from V and 3 bases from J, with 13 bases between. From germline, CDR1 is SGHDN and CDR2 FVKESK. Before thyroid surgery, none of the patients had received any treatment. With MiXCR, TCRdb reprocessed the PCR reads. In the table there are about 46,000 clones, more than 20% of which are singletons. This clone was seen many times. The antigen is not known. Study-wide points: As reported, TCR beta diversity in blood and tumor was significantly higher in malignant thyroid tumors than in benign nodules.

V and J are TRBV14 and TRBJ2-3; unclear D gene. This TCR derives from a male donor with papillary thyroid cancer or a benign thyroid nodule (not recorded which). Some clones in this sample may be carry-over from other donors' samples. Sequenced material: blood. CDR3 sequence: CASSQQVGRTDTQYF. The CDR3 bases are TGTGCCAGCAGCCAGCAAGTAGGCCGGACAGATACGCAGTATTTT. The full variable domain, in which reference TRBV14 and TRBJ2-3 provide the parts outside the CDR3, is EAGVTQFPSHSVIEKGQTVTLRCDPISGHDNLYWYRRVMGKEIKFLLHFVKESKQDESGMPNNRFLAERTGGTYSTLKVQPAELEDSGVYFCASSQQVGRTDTQYFGPGTRLTVL.